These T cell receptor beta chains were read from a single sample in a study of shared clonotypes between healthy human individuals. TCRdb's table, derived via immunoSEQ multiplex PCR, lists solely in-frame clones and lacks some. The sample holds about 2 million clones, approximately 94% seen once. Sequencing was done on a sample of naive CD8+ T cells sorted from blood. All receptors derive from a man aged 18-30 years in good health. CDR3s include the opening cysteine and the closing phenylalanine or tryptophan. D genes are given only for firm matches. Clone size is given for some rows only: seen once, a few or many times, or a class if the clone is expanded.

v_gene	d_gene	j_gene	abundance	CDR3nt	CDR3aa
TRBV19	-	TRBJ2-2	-	TGTGCCAGTACCACGGGCCCCGGGGCGACCGGGGAGCTGTTTTTT	CASTTGPGATGELFF
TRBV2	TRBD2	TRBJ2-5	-	TGTGCCAGCGGGGTCTTCAGGGAACTCGAGCGGGAGGGACAAGAGACCCAGTACTTC	CASGVFRELEREGQETQYF
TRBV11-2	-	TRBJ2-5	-	TGTGCCAGCAGCAAGGGGCGGAAGCAAGAGACCCAGTACTTC	CASSKGRKQETQYF
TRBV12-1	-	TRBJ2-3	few	TGTGCCAGCAGCCCCGCGGGCAGCACAGATACGCAGTATTTT	CASSPAGSTDTQYF
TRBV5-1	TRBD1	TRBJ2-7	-	TGCGCCAGCAGCTTCGACCCGGGACAGGGGGCCTACGAGCAGTACTTC	CASSFDPGQGAYEQYF
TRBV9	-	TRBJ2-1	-	TGTGCCAGCAGCGTAGACGGGGGTAGCTCCTACAATGAGCAGTTCTTC	CASSVDGGSSYNEQFF
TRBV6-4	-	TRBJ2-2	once	TGTGCCAGCAGTGCTTTCGGAGGGGAGCTGTTTTTT	CASSAFGGELFF
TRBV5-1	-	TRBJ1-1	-	TGCGCCAGCAGCTTGGCCCTGGGAGAGAACACTGAAGCTTTCTTT	CASSLALGENTEAFF
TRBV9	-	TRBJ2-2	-	TGTGCCAGCAGCGGGAGTGGGGGGCCCACCGGGGAGCTGTTTTTT	CASSGSGGPTGELFF
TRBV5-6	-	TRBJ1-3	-	TGTGCCAGCAGCTTGGGAGGTATCTCTGGAAACACCATATATTTT	CASSLGGISGNTIYF
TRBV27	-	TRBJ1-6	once	TGTGCCAGCAGTTTGGCAGGGGAGGATAATTCACCCCTCCACTTT	CASSLAGEDNSPLHF
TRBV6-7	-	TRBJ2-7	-	TGTGCCCGGGAGACGGGGCACGAGCAGTACTTC	CARETGHEQYF
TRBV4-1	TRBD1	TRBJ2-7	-	TGCGCCAGCAGCCAAGAGGAGGACAGGGTTCCCTACGAGCAGTACTTC	CASSQEEDRVPYEQYF
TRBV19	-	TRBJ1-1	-	TGTGCCAGTAGTCCGCACTACAGGTCTGAAGCTTTCTTT	CASSPHYRSEAFF
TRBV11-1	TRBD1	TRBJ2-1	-	TGTGCCAGCCAAGACAGGGTCAAGGACAATGAGCAGTTCTTC	CASQDRVKDNEQFF
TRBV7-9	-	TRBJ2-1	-	TGTGCCAGCAGCTTAGATCTTAGTCCGTACAATGAGCAGTTCTTC	CASSLDLSPYNEQFF
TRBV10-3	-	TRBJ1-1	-	TGTGCCATATCCGGGCCGAACACTGAAGCTTTCTTT	CAISGPNTEAFF
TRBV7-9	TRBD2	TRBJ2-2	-	TGTGCCAGCAGTCACCCGGGAGGGATGGACGGGGAGCTGTTTTTT	CASSHPGGMDGELFF
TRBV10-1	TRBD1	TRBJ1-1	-	TGCGCCAGCAGGAGGGACAGGTCGGACCGGCAAGGTTTCTTT	CASRRDRSDRQGFF
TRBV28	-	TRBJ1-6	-	TGTGCCAGCAGTTTATTGGGCCTGACGGCGACAGGTTCACCCCTCCACTTT	CASSLLGLTATGSPLHF
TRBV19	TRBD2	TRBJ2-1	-	TGTGCCAGTAGTATACCTAGCGGGCGCTACAATGAGCAGTTCTTC	CASSIPSGRYNEQFF
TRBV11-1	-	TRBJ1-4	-	TGTGCCAGCAGCTTAACGGAGGGGGATGAAAAACTGTTTTTT	CASSLTEGDEKLFF
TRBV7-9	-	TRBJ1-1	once	TGTGCCAGCAGCTTAGATCCGCCTGAAGCTTTCTTT	CASSLDPPEAFF
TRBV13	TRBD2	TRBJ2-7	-	TGTGCCAGCAGCCCTGGACTAGCGGGGAGCTACGAGCAGTACTTC	CASSPGLAGSYEQYF
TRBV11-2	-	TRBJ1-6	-	TGTGCCAGCAGCTTTTCAGGTGGGGGTAATTCACCCCTCCACTTT	CASSFSGGGNSPLHF
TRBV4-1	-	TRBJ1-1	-	TGCGCCAGCAGCCAAGAAGCTCACCCTTGGGGCACTGAAGCTTTCTTT	CASSQEAHPWGTEAFF
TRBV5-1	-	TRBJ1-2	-	TGCGCCAGCAGCTTGGATCGGGGGCTAACGAGCGGCTACACCTTC	CASSLDRGLTSGYTF
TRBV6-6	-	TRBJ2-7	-	TGTGCCAGCAGTTCTCTAGGAGGGCCCGACGTCTACGAGCAGTACTTC	CASSSLGGPDVYEQYF
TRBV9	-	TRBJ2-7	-	TGTGCCAGCAGCTTCACCCAGGGATCTGGCGAGCAGTACTTC	CASSFTQGSGEQYF
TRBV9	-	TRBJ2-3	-	TGTGCCAGCAGCGTTTTAGGAGATACGCAGTATTTT	CASSVLGDTQYF
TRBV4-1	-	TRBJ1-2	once	TGCGCCAGCAGCCAAGTCGGGGGGGGTAGGTATGGCTACACCTTC	CASSQVGGGRYGYTF
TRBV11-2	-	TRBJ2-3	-	TGTGCCAGCACCGGGGACCTAGATACGCAGTATTTT	CASTGDLDTQYF
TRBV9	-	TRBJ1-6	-	TGTGCCAGCAGCGTAGAAGGGAGCTCCTATAATTCACCCCTCCACTTT	CASSVEGSSYNSPLHF
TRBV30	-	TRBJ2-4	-	TGTGCCTGGAACCAGGCTCAAGGGGGAAACATTCAGTACTTC	CAWNQAQGGNIQYF
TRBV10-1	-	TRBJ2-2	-	TGCGCCAGCAGTGAGGCAGGGAACACCGGGGAGCTGTTTTTT	CASSEAGNTGELFF
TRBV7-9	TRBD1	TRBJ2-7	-	TGTGCCAGCAGCCTAGGACAGGGCACTCGCGAGCAGTACTTC	CASSLGQGTREQYF
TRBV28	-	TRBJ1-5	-	TGTGCCAGCAGTTTTTACTACCGGGACACCTCCGATGGGAGCAATCAGCCCCAGCATTTT	CASSFYYRDTSDGSNQPQHF
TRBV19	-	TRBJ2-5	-	TGTGCCAGTAGTATAGCGGCAGGGATGGAAGAGACCCAGTACTTC	CASSIAAGMEETQYF
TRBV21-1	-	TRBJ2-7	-	TGTGCCAGCAGCAAAGCAAGGACAGGCGCGGGCGAGCAGTACTTC	CASSKARTGAGEQYF
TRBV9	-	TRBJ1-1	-	TGTGCCAGCAGCACCGAAGGCCAAGAGAACACTGAAGCTTTCTTT	CASSTEGQENTEAFF
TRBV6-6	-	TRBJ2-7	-	TGTGCCAGTAAGGTTGACTCCTACGAGCAGTACTTC	CASKVDSYEQYF
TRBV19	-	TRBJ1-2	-	TGTGCCATTTTCCGGGGCCTACCTTATGGCTACACCTTC	CAIFRGLPYGYTF
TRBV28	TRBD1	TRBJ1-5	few	TGTGCCAGCAGTGGGGACAGCCGAGGTCAGCCCCAGCATTTT	CASSGDSRGQPQHF
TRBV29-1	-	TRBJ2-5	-	TGCAGCGTTGAAGATCGAGTGGGGAGGGAGACCCAGTACTTC	CSVEDRVGRETQYF
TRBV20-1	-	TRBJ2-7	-	TGCAGTGCTAGGGTAGACTACGAGCAGTACTTC	CSARVDYEQYF